Described below is a single T cell receptor (beta chain) sequence and its context. What antigen it recognizes has not been identified. Base qualities are not provided; no much larger clone lies one nucleotide away. These data come from a study of Ad26.COV2.S vaccination and SARS-CoV-2 variants (dated by TCRdb to the early 2020s). Study-level background: Vaccine-arm donors were drawn from COV1001, a multicentre, randomized, double-blind, placebo-controlled phase I-IIa trial of Ad26.COV2.S in healthy adults. Ad26.COV2.S was administered intramuscularly at a dose of 5x10^10 or 1x10^11 viral particles, either as one shot or as two shots given 56 days apart. TCRbeta repertoire sequencing served as the tool for gauging how specific and how broad the SARS-CoV-2-reactive T cell receptors were following Ad26.COV2.S vaccination. The TCR-sequenced set comprised roughly 30 samples: approximately 19 Ad26.COV2.S vaccine recipients, 5 placebo recipients and 8 SARS-CoV-2 convalescent individuals. Trial participants were randomized into five groups of five: low-dose or high-dose Ad26.COV2.S given once or twice, or placebo on both occasions. Throughout the experiments and outcome assessment, investigators stayed blinded to trial group allocation.

The treatment or condition label of this sample denotes: around 19 received Ad26.COV2.S at low or high dose, single or two shots; roughly five received placebo; per-sample allocation not given. Repertoires of vaccine and placebo recipients were sequenced from samples taken on day 63 after the first injection. Cohort 1b enrolled 25 adults aged 18-55 years at a single site in Boston, USA, between 29 July and 7 August 2020. Ad26.COV2.S was a replication-incompetent adenovirus type 26 vector that expressed a prefusion-stabilized SARS-CoV-2 spike protein derived from the original Wuhan strain. Findings and caveats that apply to the study as a whole: The study lacked the statistical power to compare responses across vaccine doses or regimens. Substantial breadth of spike-specific CD8+ and CD4+ T cell responses was reported after vaccination. Non-spike TCR breadth was comparable between vaccine and placebo recipients, consistent with the vaccine containing only spike. The authors noted that total T cell responses may have been underestimated by the TCR breadth and depth analyses. Spike-specific TCR breadth was higher in Ad26.COV2.S recipients than in placebo recipients (P = 0.0014).

CDR3 length: 13 amino acids, cysteine to phenylalanine. The sequence is cut down to CDR3 DNA, 39 bases in frame from base 1. The germline V gene (reference sequence) supplies CDR1 MNHEY and CDR2 SMNVEV. After removal of 10 bases from V and 3 bases from J, the junction retains 8 bases not matched to a gene. The immunoSEQ Assay was used to sequence TCRbeta CDR3 regions. After extraction, genomic DNA underwent amplification by bias-controlled multiplex PCR, followed by high-throughput sequencing. As for the authors' bioinformatics: Collapsing and filtering of sequences were performed to quantify the absolute abundance of each unique TCRbeta CDR3 region. Usable DNA was measured by amplifying reference genes present in all nucleated cells, and TCRbeta template counts were normalized to that usable DNA to estimate T cell fraction. Repertoire TCRs were annotated as SARS-CoV-2-specific when V gene, CDR3 amino acid sequence and J gene were exactly matched to a known reactive TCR set. The reference SARS-CoV-2 TCR set was obtained from MIRA and was filtered for enrichment in COVID-19-positive ImmuneCODE repertoires, whereby public or cross-reactive TCRs were removed. Based on the MIRA antigens, annotated TCRs were further analysed at the level of specific ORF or position within ORF. Depth was the summed frequency of annotated unique rearrangements, while breadth was defined as annotated unique rearrangements over total unique productive rearrangements. TCR breadth was compared between groups using two-sided Wilcoxon rank-sum tests. TCRdb took this table from immuneACCESS and kept in-frame rearrangements with V and J called. Such tables lack part of the clones; where checked against another copy, unresolved V genes explain under half of the gap, and the rest is unexplained. The DNA was the basis for D and trimming; V, J and clone size are from that table. Present in this sample are 300,000 to 350,000 clones, about 86% of which were seen just once. Less than 2% of the sample is held by the ten biggest clonotypes.

The sample in question was peripheral blood, obtained in a trial of Ad26.COV2.S vaccine versus placebo. The rearrangement combines TRBV27 with TRBJ1-2; 7 nucleotides in the junction match TRBD1. This sequence was found in a person between 18 and 65 years old who received the Ad26.COV2.S COVID-19 vaccine or a placebo. The CDR3 region reads CATRIGTDYGYTF. The nucleotides are TGTGCCACCCGAATCGGGACAGACTATGGCTACACCTTC.